This T cell receptor beta chain was obtained from a study of cytomegalovirus exposure and HLA in healthy donors (TCRdb year 2017). A note on the overall study: In an earlier analysis of about 560 of the donors, 276 Gb of sequence data and 117 million unique TCR beta sequences from about 179 million T cells were reported. The number of donors typed differed by locus, with about 629-630 for A, B, C, DRB1 and DQB1, roughly 520 for DQA1, under 610 for DPA1, and under 490 for DPB1. HLA typing covered class I and class II loci at four-digit resolution. The later analysis used no new phenotypic data to find candidate immune exposures, relying instead on TCR beta sequences and their occurrence across donors. All discovery cohort repertoires had been generated using a single sequencing platform. To study patterns of TCR occurrence, a later analysis re-analyzed previously published TCR beta repertoires from several hundred donors and added high-resolution HLA genotyping. An earlier analysis of around 540 of the donors applied high-throughput TCR beta sequencing to assess whether each TCR beta V gene segment acted as functional or pseudogenic. Of the 300 to 400 genotyped donors, 81% fell in the genetic ancestry cluster associated with self-reported Caucasian donors. In a later genetic analysis, genome-wide SNP genotypes for about 65% of the 666 donors were used, and that subset was treated as a discovery cohort. Using immunosequencing, the study profiled T cell repertoires from about 620 subjects and related those repertoires to cytomegalovirus serostatus. Several DR-DQ haplotypes were treated as single units for association and clustering because of strong linkage in the cohort. Among roughly 370 genotyped donors of the cohort, an average of around 240,000 unique TCR beta nucleotide sequences were sequenced per donor, roughly 20% of them non-productive. Roughly 310 gigabases of sequencing data and 80 million or so unique TCR sequences were included in an early release covering 550 to 800 HLA-typed donors. The study combined high-throughput TCR immunosequencing, statistical association of individual TCRs with disease status, and machine learning to predict cytomegalovirus infection status. In addition to the first cohort of approximately 650 subjects, a separate validation cohort of around 110 different subjects was used. The study aimed to test whether cataloging public T cell receptors could reveal signatures of past pathogen exposure. Donor age, sex, ethnicity and CMV serostatus were collected together with the repertoire data.

To prepare the library, the immunoSEQ multiplex PCR assay was applied. For the multiplex PCR, a mixture combining 60 forward primers for TCR Vbeta segments and 13 reverse primers for TCR Jbeta segments was used. The CDR3 region of rearranged TCR beta genes was amplified from genomic DNA with a multiplex PCR assay. On the Illumina HiSeq System, the amplified TCR beta libraries were sequenced as 87-base-pair reads. In the paper's pipeline: A later analysis tallied 75 million to 95 million unique TCR beta chains across the 640 or so repertoires, and roughly 11 million of those chains were shared by two or more donors. A nearest-neighbor algorithm error-corrected the raw reads and collapsed the reads into unique sequences, merging closely related sequences to remove PCR and sequencing errors. V, D and J gene segments were assigned by aligning CDR3 sequences to IMGT reference sequences. For a sequence to be retained, a match of at least six nucleotides was required to both a V gene segment and a J gene segment. A rearrangement was called productive if the CDR3 had no stop codons and remained in frame with V and J, and every other rearrangement was called non-productive. Following IMGT convention, CDR3 was defined as the stretch from the second conserved V-encoded cysteine to the conserved J-encoded phenylalanine. In an earlier analysis of roughly 610 of the donors, sequences lacking an unambiguous match to a single V gene segment were excluded. In an earlier analysis of several hundred of the donors, V segments were called functional above 56.7% productive rearrangements and were called segregating when the between-donor standard deviation exceeded 5%. To diagnose cytomegalovirus status from the catalog of TCR beta chain sequences, a statistical classification framework was built. V and J gene assignment, in a later analysis, came from comparing TCR nucleotide sequences with IMGT/GENE-DB human TR gene sequences. The TCRdist pipeline was used in a later analysis to assign CDR3 sequences and most-parsimonious VDJ recombination scenarios. In a later analysis, every TCR beta chain was defined by the combination of its CDR3 amino acid sequence and its V-gene family, and reads without a unique V-gene family were dropped. To address suspected cross-contamination and a sequencing artifact, a later analysis removed around 600 highly shared, low-generation-probability nucleotide sequences. In a later analysis, a clonal expansion index was calculated for each public chain from normalized within-repertoire ranks of inferred template counts. In a later analysis, generation probabilities were computed using a VDJ recombination model fitted to out-of-frame rearrangements, and the results were checked against IGoR. In a later analysis, TCR-TCR, TCR-HLA and TCR-CMV co-occurrence was scored with hypergeometric tests, and a repertoire-size bias correction was applied to TCR pairs. In a later analysis, false discovery rates were estimated by permuting HLA or CMV assignments 20 times. In a later analysis, co-occurring TCRs were grouped with DBSCAN, and TCRdist sequence similarity was added when clustering was performed within HLA-allele-positive subsets. For co-occurrence clustering, repertoires with fewer than 30,000 or more than 120,000 public chains were excluded, along with roughly 5 repertoires with anomalous nucleotide sharing. TCRdb took this table from immuneACCESS and kept in-frame rearrangements with V and J called. Such tables lack part of the clones; where checked against another copy, unresolved V genes explain under half of the gap, and the rest is unexplained. V, J and clone size were drawn from that table, and D and trimming were deduced from the DNA. Present in this sample are some 150,000 clones, around 80% of which were seen just once. About 5.2% of the sample is held by the ten biggest clonotypes.

CDR1 GTSNPN and CDR2 SVGIG are derived from the germline V gene (reference sequence). Here V drops 6 bases and J drops 2 bases, and the junction holds 11 bases not matched to any gene. The CDR3 runs 15 residues from the cysteine to the phenylalanine. The entry retains the CDR3 DNA only, 45 bases that are in frame from base 1. The investigation overall reported the following: Sequencing depth was assumed to be roughly uniform across donors in the presence/absence analyses, though that assumption may not hold. While some public TCRs were present in many individuals, most TCR sequences turned up only very rarely across donors. The 87-base-pair reads could not distinguish some IMGT-functional V segments, including TRBV6-2 and TRBV6-3, so those segments were excluded. Assigning TCR associations to individual alleles was difficult when HLA alleles, especially DR and DQ, strongly co-occurred. This cohort had only TCR beta chains sequenced, and the lack of alpha or paired-chain data limited which features could be detected. About 17 rarely observed V segments, including chromosome 9 orphons, were excluded from the earlier analysis of approximately 600 of the donors because counts were too low. A group of highly shared sequence variants was considered likely to be a technical artifact of the sequencing pipeline. An earlier analysis of approximately 600 of the donors showed that most TCR beta V segments appeared in productive rearrangements either about 87% or about 30% of the time, which broadly matched IMGT annotations. A later genetic analysis associated a missense DCLRE1C variant with V-gene and J-gene trimming of TCR beta chains, and an independent cohort replicated the association. Linkage disequilibrium might explain the correlated functional status among segregating V segments, but an unknown experimental factor could not be ruled out. The study listed 150 to 200 TCR beta chains as associated with cytomegalovirus. According to a later analysis, most CMV-associated TCR beta chains appeared to be HLA-restricted, and the HLA associations seemed to be driven largely by CMV exposure. A later analysis associated 15,000 to 20,000 TCR beta sequences with specific HLA alleles at a false discovery rate of 0.05. A later analysis found that HLA-associated TCR beta chains were more clonally expanded and had lower generation probabilities than equally common non-associated chains. According to a later analysis, TCR association rates differed among HLA loci, with DRB1 alleles showing the most associated TCRs and HLA-C alleles showing the fewest. Because HLA typing was unavailable for some donors at each locus, only the typed subset was used in association tests. It was suggested by the authors that the approach could potentially be generalized to other disease states and immunological phenotypes. In a later analysis, several top co-occurrence clusters were reported to appear linked to parvovirus B19, influenza, CMV and Epstein-Barr virus. According to a later genetic analysis, donors in an Asian-associated ancestry cluster had fewer N-insertions in productive TCRs than the approximately 690-donor mean. The only immune exposure information available for the cohort was CMV serostatus. A further reported finding was that TCR beta sequences accurately predicted the HLA-A and HLA-B alleles for most subjects in the first cohort. The classifier was reported to diagnose cytomegalovirus status with high specificity and sensitivity in both the original cohort and the validation cohort. In vitro tests confirmed that a few of the cytomegalovirus-associated TCR beta chains recognize cytomegalovirus antigens.

The cohort was made up of hundreds of healthy bone marrow donors. At the time of sampling, every cohort member was nominally healthy, though immune exposures that went unrecorded were likely present. The donor was CMV seropositive and was included in the group of 300 or so seropositive cohort members. A peripheral blood sample was collected from each donor, and TCR beta sequencing was performed on peripheral blood mononuclear cells. Genomic DNA extraction from the blood cell samples was performed with the Qiagen DNeasy Blood Extraction Kit. This clone was observed a single time. Its antigen is currently not known. Base qualities were left out, and no much larger clone turns up one base away.

The clonotype was recovered from a man in his thirties or forties in good health and CMV-seropositive. Sequencing input: PBMCs. The chain is assembled from TRBV30 and TRBJ1-1, with TRBD1 matching 8 junction bases. The sequenced DNA is TGTGCCTGCCTGACAGGGGTTCCTCGAAACACTGAAGCTTTCTTT. Translated, it reads CACLTGVPRNTEAFF.